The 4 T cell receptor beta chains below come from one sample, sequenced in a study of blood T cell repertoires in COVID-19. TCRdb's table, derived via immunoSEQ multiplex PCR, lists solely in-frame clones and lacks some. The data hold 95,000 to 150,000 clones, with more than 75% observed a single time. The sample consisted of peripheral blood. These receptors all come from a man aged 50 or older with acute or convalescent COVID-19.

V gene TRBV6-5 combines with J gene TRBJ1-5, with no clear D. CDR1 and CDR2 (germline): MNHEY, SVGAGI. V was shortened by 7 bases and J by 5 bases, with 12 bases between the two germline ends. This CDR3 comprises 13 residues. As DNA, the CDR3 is TGTGCCAGCACCCGCGGAGGGCATCAGCCCCAGCATTTT. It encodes CASTRGGHQPQHF.

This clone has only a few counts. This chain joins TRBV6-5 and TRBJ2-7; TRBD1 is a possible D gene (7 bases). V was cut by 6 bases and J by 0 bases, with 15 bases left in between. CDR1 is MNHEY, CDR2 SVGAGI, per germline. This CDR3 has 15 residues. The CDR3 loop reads CASRPTGRSSYEQYF. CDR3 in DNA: TGTGCCAGCAGGCCGACAGGGAGGAGCTCCTACGAGCAGTACTTC.

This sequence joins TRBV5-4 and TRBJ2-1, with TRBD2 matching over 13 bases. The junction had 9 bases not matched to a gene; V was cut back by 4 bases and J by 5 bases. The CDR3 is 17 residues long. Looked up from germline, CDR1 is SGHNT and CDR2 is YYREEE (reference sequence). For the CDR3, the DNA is TGTGCCAGCAGCCGGGGGGGACTAGCGGGGCTTGACAATGAGCAGTTCTTC. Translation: CASSRGGLAGLDNEQFF.

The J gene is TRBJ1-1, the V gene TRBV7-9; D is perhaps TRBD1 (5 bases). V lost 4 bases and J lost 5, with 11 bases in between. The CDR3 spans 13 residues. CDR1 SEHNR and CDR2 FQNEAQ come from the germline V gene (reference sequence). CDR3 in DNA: TGTGCCAGCAGCTACCTCACAGGTACTGAAGCTTTCTTT. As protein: CASSYLTGTEAFF.